Listed below are T cell receptor beta chains from one sample, sequenced in a study of cytomegalovirus exposure and HLA in healthy donors. Assay: immunoSEQ multiplex PCR; the TCRdb copy retains only in-frame clones and omits some. The sample lists about 120,000 clones; more than 75% were seen once. Sequencing was performed on PBMCs. These receptors came from a woman aged 40 to 50 in good health and CMV-seropositive. Both conserved end residues are part of each CDR3. Fields, in order: V gene, CDR3 length, D gene, clone size, J gene, CDR3 protein, CDR3 DNA. The D gene is left open where the match is weak. Some rows have no size entry. The others give once, few or many, or a class for an expanded clone.

TRBV7-2	18	TRBD1	.	TRBJ2-6	CASSLEGQGLAGANVLTF	TGTGCCAGCAGCTTGGAGGGACAGGGCCTGGCTGGGGCCAACGTCCTGACTTTC
TRBV30	12	.	.	TRBJ2-4	CAWSGGGGIQYF	TGTGCCTGGAGTGGGGGGGGCGGCATTCAGTACTTC
TRBV5-8	13	.	.	TRBJ2-3	CASSRPGADTQYF	TGTGCCAGCAGCAGACCAGGCGCAGATACGCAGTATTTT
TRBV9	15	.	.	TRBJ1-1	CASSPRSGGHTEAFF	TGTGCCAGCAGCCCGAGGTCCGGGGGTCACACTGAAGCTTTCTTT
TRBV23-1	12	.	few	TRBJ2-7	CASVGPAHEQYF	TGCGCCAGTGTGGGCCCTGCACACGAGCAGTACTTC
TRBV29-1	16	TRBD1	.	TRBJ1-1	CSVEDRQGSVNTEAFF	TGCAGCGTTGAAGATCGACAGGGGAGTGTGAACACTGAAGCTTTCTTT
TRBV10-1	14	.	.	TRBJ1-5	CATSQGNSNQPQHF	TGCGCCACGTCCCAGGGGAATAGCAATCAGCCCCAGCATTTT
TRBV18	15	TRBD2	.	TRBJ2-3	CASSAGLAGTDTQYF	TGTGCCAGCTCAGCGGGACTAGCGGGGACAGATACGCAGTATTTT
TRBV19	14	TRBD1	.	TRBJ2-7	CASSMGRGTSEQYF	TGTGCCAGTAGTATGGGCAGGGGGACATCCGAGCAGTACTTC
TRBV30	13	.	.	TRBJ1-5	CAWNPGGSQPQHF	TGTGCCTGGAATCCCGGGGGGAGTCAGCCCCAGCATTTT
TRBV5-6	17	.	.	TRBJ1-2	CASSGGNGQRHNYGYTF	TGTGCCAGCAGCGGTGGGAACGGACAGCGCCATAACTATGGCTACACCTTC
TRBV6-5	16	TRBD2	.	TRBJ2-3	CASSYGRGMGTDTQYF	TGTGCCAGCAGTTACGGGAGGGGTATGGGCACAGATACGCAGTATTTT
TRBV5-1	15	.	.	TRBJ2-7	CASSLASTVPYEQYF	TGCGCCAGCAGCTTGGCCTCGACAGTTCCCTACGAGCAGTACTTC
TRBV7-9	14	.	.	TRBJ1-2	CASSNLTGTRGYTF	TGTGCCAGCAGCAACCTAACAGGGACGCGCGGCTACACCTTC
TRBV30	15	.	.	TRBJ1-5	CAWSVGGASNQPQHF	TGTGCCTGGAGTGTAGGGGGGGCTAGCAATCAGCCCCAGCATTTT
TRBV7-2	17	TRBD1	.	TRBJ1-3	CASSLAGTGGFGNTIYF	TGTGCCAGCAGCTTAGCCGGGACAGGGGGATTTGGAAACACCATATATTTT
TRBV13	15	.	.	TRBJ2-5	CASSSRIRQAETQYF	TGTGCCAGCAGCTCCCGGATTAGACAGGCGGAGACCCAGTACTTC
TRBV5-1	12	.	.	TRBJ2-7	CASSASSYEQYF	TGCGCCAGCAGCGCCAGCTCCTACGAGCAGTACTTC
TRBV5-6	15	.	.	TRBJ2-1	CASSLGLADYNDQFF	TGTGCCAGCAGCTTGGGACTGGCGGACTACAATGACCAGTTCTTC
TRBV6-1	12	.	few	TRBJ2-7	CASMNRVTEQYF	TGTGCCAGCATGAACAGGGTAACCGAGCAGTACTTC
TRBV6-1	12	.	once	TRBJ2-7	CASATTGNEQYF	TGTGCCAGCGCTACTACAGGTAACGAGCAGTACTTC
TRBV18	14	.	.	TRBJ1-1	CASWGRERNTEAFF	TGTGCCAGCTGGGGGAGGGAAAGGAACACTGAAGCTTTCTTT
TRBV7-2	15	TRBD2	few	TRBJ2-1	CASSLTSGVDNEQFF	TGTGCCAGCAGCTTAACTAGCGGGGTCGACAATGAGCAGTTCTTC
TRBV5-1	15	.	.	TRBJ1-2	CASSLAGRTNYGYTF	TGCGCCAGCAGCTTGGCCGGCAGGACTAACTATGGCTACACCTTC
TRBV7-2	12	.	.	TRBJ1-2	CASSLKTVGYTF	TGTGCCAGCAGCCTAAAGACAGTCGGCTACACCTTC
TRBV29-1	12	.	few	TRBJ1-2	CSVDDSRYGYTF	TGCAGCGTTGATGACAGCCGTTATGGCTACACCTTC
TRBV27	14	.	.	TRBJ2-7	CASAAGGMPYEQYF	TGTGCCAGCGCCGCCGGGGGTATGCCCTACGAGCAGTACTTC
TRBV5-1	13	TRBD1	.	TRBJ2-5	CASSLQGAEAQYF	TGCGCCAGCAGCCTCCAGGGGGCGGAGGCCCAGTACTTC
TRBV7-8	15	.	.	TRBJ1-4	CASSPRFLTNEKLFF	TGTGCCAGCAGCCCCCGGTTCCTCACTAATGAAAAACTGTTTTTT
TRBV5-6	16	TRBD1	.	TRBJ1-1	CASGRSGTGGYTEAFF	TGTGCCAGCGGCCGCTCCGGGACAGGGGGCTACACTGAAGCTTTCTTT
TRBV19	12	.	.	TRBJ1-2	CASSFNRDGYTF	TGTGCCAGTAGTTTCAACAGGGATGGCTACACCTTC
TRBV7-6	15	.	.	TRBJ2-2	CASSLSIKASGELFF	TGTGCCAGCAGCTTATCGATTAAAGCGTCCGGGGAGCTGTTTTTT
TRBV18	13	TRBD1	once	TRBJ1-4	CASSLGTAEKLFF	TGTGCCAGCTCCCTCGGGACAGCTGAAAAACTGTTTTTT
TRBV7-9	19	TRBD1	.	TRBJ1-1	CASSQSHRGIRFGNTEAFF	TGTGCCAGCAGCCAAAGCCACAGGGGAATTCGATTTGGGAACACTGAAGCTTTCTTT
TRBV5-1	13	.	.	TRBJ1-1	CASSPEGRTEAFF	TGCGCCAGCAGCCCGGAGGGTCGCACTGAAGCTTTCTTT
TRBV6-1	15	.	.	TRBJ2-7	CASRRQARGGYEQYF	TGTGCCAGCAGGAGACAGGCACGGGGCGGCTACGAGCAGTACTTC
TRBV6-4	16	TRBD1	.	TRBJ2-3	CASSDSWTGGTDTQYF	TGTGCCAGCAGTGACTCTTGGACAGGGGGCACAGATACGCAGTATTTT
TRBV30	13	.	.	TRBJ2-5	CAWSVGQRETQYF	TGTGCCTGGAGTGTAGGTCAGCGAGAGACCCAGTACTTC
TRBV10-3	15	.	.	TRBJ2-5	CAISESRATEETQYF	TGTGCCATCAGTGAGTCGCGGGCTACCGAAGAGACCCAGTACTTC
TRBV7-2	16	.	.	TRBJ1-1	CASSLYGGASNTEAFF	TGTGCCAGCAGCTTATATGGAGGGGCGTCGAACACTGAAGCTTTCTTT
TRBV28	13	TRBD1	.	TRBJ1-2	CASSLDRANGYTF	TGTGCCAGCAGCCTCGACAGGGCAAACGGCTACACCTTC
TRBV6-5	15	.	once	TRBJ2-3	CASSYSRGGGSTQYF	TGTGCCAGCAGTTACTCGAGGGGGGGCGGTTCCACGCAGTATTTT
TRBV7-6	13	.	.	TRBJ1-1	CASSFSLNTEAFF	TGTGCCAGCAGCTTTTCTTTGAACACTGAAGCTTTCTTT
TRBV5-1	13	TRBD1	.	TRBJ1-1	CASSMDRPGEAFF	TGCGCCAGCAGCATGGACAGGCCCGGAGAAGCTTTCTTT